This T cell receptor beta chain came from a study of beta chain features in type 1 diabetes. Overall study: Some 110 million sorted cells were examined across all samples. Study findings and constraints: For type 1 diabetes patients, VDJ junctions showed fewer insertions and more deletions.

The CDR3 covers 13 residues. Looked up from germline, CDR1 is SGHTA and CDR2 is FQGNSA. V gave up 2 bases and J gave up 2 bases, with 7 bases separating them. As to this clone: Its matching antigen is unknown.

Isolated RNA was reverse transcribed in full, so expressed TCRB transcripts were sequenced. TCRdb keeps only in-frame clones here, not all; method: immunoSEQ multiplex PCR. The sample records 620,000 or so clones, 15% being singletons. Sorted CD4+ subsets: naive, central memory, regulatory, stem cell-like memory (CD45RO/CCR7/CD25/CD127/CD95/CD27 panel). This TCR came from a man aged 18 to 30 in good health. The genes are TRBV7-2 and TRBJ2-7, with D maybe TRBD1 (6 bases). The specimen sequenced was naive CD4+ T cells from blood. CDR3 bases: TGTGCCAGCAGCTTAAACAGGGCCTACGAGCAGTACTTC. The encoded protein is CASSLNRAYEQYF.